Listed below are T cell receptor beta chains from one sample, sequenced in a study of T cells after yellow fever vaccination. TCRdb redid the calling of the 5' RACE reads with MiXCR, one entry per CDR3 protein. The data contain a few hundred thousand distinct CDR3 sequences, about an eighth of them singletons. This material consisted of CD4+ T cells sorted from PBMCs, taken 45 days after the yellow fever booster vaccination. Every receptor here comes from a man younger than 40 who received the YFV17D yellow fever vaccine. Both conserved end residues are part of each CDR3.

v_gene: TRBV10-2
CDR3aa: CASSVKLAGLSYEQYF

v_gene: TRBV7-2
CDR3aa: CASSRTSYNEQFF

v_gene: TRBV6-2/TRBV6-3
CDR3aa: CASSYFGQGNQPQHF

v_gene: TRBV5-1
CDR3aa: CASSGGSSYEQYF

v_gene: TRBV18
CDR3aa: CASSPPAGNGFNEQFF

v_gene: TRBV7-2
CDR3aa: CASSLVSRFGGGETQYF

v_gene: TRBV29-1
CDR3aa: CSDVGPPGFGGYGYTF

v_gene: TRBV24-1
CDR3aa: CATSRTSGSNEQFF

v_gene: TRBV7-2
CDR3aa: CASSLVVHGTYEQYF

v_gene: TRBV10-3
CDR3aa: CAISETGRLAGSYEQYF

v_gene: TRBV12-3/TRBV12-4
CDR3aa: CASSRRAATDTQYF

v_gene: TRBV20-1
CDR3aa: CSARRGSGTEAFF

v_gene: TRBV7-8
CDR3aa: CASSLAPGSTDTQYF

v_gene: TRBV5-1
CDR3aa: CASSLGVTTNQPQHF

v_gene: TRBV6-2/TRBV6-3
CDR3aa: CASSYGHAMGEQFF

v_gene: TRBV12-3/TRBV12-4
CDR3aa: CASSLAHLPEASDTQYF

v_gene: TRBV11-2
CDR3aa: CASSLSQGSTEAFF

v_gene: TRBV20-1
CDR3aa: CSARGGRSQIAHNEQFF

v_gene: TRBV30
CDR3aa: CAWSVMGDTIYF

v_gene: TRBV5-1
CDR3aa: CASKPGLAGAEQYF

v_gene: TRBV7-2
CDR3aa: CASSFEGGPYNEQFF

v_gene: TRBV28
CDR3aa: CASSLRTVTYEQYF

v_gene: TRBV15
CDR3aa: CATSRDLEGPHNEQFF

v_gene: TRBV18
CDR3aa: CASSQNTGPIQETQYF

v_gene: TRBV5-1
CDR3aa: CASSVKTGGNTEAFF

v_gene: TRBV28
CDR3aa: CASRGAGGGTGELFF

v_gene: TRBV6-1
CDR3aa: CASSVTSGSTYEQYF

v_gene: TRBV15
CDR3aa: CATSSGMEMGEAFF

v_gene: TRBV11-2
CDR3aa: CASSLAPGQGFNEQFF

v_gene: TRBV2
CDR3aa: CASSWDVADTQYF

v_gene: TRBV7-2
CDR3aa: CASSRKGQNYEQYF

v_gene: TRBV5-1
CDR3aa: CASSKGGLHEKLFF

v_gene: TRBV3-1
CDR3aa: CASSQDPPRSYEQYF

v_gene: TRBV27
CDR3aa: CASSYRTGGLEAFF

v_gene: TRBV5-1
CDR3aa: CASSLQFQETQYF

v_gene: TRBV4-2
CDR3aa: CASSQVSQLAGGYTF

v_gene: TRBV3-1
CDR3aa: CASSQEGGENEQYF

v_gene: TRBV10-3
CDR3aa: CAISESRGQGGDEQFF

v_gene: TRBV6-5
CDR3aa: CASSYSPGGITGELFF

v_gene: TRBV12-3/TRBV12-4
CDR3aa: CASSLTSGRAYEQYF

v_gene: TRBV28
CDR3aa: CASRKPRRQGRMNTEAFF

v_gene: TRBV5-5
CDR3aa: CASSLGAVGEQYF

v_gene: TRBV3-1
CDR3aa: CASSQGVISGSTDTQYF

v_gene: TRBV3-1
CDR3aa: CASSHTSSAGELFF

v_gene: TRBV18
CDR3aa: CASSPEGHSSYEQYF

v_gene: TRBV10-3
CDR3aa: CAISDYRQDTQYF

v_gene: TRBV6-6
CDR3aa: CASSLGEAGEQFF

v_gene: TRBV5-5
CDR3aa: CASSLVLRGYEQYF

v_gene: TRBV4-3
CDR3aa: CASSQRTRGSYEQYF

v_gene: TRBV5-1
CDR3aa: CASRGLLSGERPYNEQFF

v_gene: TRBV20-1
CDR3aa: CSANDRDSGNTIYF

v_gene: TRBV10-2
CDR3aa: CASSEYVGGFTDTQYF

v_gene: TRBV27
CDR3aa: CASSPMGHSRSKNIQYF

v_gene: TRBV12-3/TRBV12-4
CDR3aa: CASSPNPGQGPYF

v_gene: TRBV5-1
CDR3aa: CASSLAAPRGTDTQYF

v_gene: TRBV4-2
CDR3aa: CASSPPERKETQYF

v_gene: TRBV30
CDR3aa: CAWGRTGKGETQYF

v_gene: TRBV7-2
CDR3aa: CASSLASLPNEQFF

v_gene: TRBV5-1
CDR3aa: CASSLYTGAGSYEQYF